Included here is one TCR beta chain sequence, with context. Its antigen remains unknown. TCRdb independently ran MiXCR on the reads; one entry per CDR3 protein. The sample lists some 800,000 distinct CDR3 sequences, almost 30% occurring once. This record comes from a study of T cell repertoires in cytomegalovirus infection. At the level of the study: Matching HLA type and CMV infection were both indicated by public TCR beta signatures. Study results and caveats: Within the response measured ex vivo, HLA-C-restricted CMV-specific TCR beta clonotypes were dominant. There were carriers of CMV plus the relevant HLA, and cumulative public TCR beta family frequency identified them.

The CDR3 runs 12 residues. The trim removed 4 bases at V and 3 bases at J, leaving 0 bases unmatched. Germline CDR1 SEHNR, CDR2 FQNEAQ (reference sequence). J is TRBJ2-7 and V is TRBV7-9, with TRBD1 identical over 7 bases. This receptor was obtained from a human donor in good health (CMV status not recorded). Some clones in this sample may be carry-over from other donors' samples. The input for sequencing was cultured CD8+ T cells from PBMCs, taken from culture after CMV antigen stimulation. Here the CDR3 DNA reads TGTGCCAGCAGCTGGACAGGCTACGAGCAGTACTTC. Translated: CASSWTGYEQYF.